The rows below give T cell receptor beta chains drawn from one sample of a study of CD4+ T cells in melanoma. The repertoire was sequenced with immunoSEQ multiplex PCR; TCRdb's copy has only in-frame clones and lacks some. The table has 6,000 to 8,000 clones, around 70% seen once. The sequencing sample was made of cells from a culture (not recorded whether cultured in vitro). The receptors stem from a human donor with melanoma. The CDR3 runs from the conserved cysteine through the conserved F or W. The D gene is left open where the match is weak. Some rows mark clone size as missing; the rest say once, few, many or name a class of expanded clone.

>TRBV5-5|TRBJ1-6|-|-
CASSQGFRNSPLHF
TGTGCCAGCAGTCAGGGGTTTAGGAATTCACCCCTCCACTTT
>TRBV19|TRBJ1-5|TRBD1|-
CASSISGGSQPQHF
TGTGCCAGTAGTATATCAGGGGGCAGTCAGCCCCAGCATTTT
>TRBV5-6|TRBJ2-1|-|-
CASSLEDNEQFF
TGTGCCAGCAGCTTAGAGGACAATGAGCAGTTCTTC
>TRBV6-5|TRBJ2-7|TRBD2|-
CASGDSGAYEQYF
TGTGCCAGCGGAGATAGCGGGGCCTACGAGCAGTACTTC
>TRBV28|TRBJ2-1|TRBD2|-
CASSLAGGSSYNEQFF
TGTGCCAGCAGCCTAGCGGGGGGGAGCTCCTACAATGAGCAGTTCTTC
>TRBV5-6|TRBJ2-3|TRBD1|-
CASSSLTGPGGSDTQYF
TGTGCCAGCAGCTCCCTCACGGGGCCAGGGGGCAGCGATACGCAGTATTTT
>TRBV5-8|TRBJ1-1|-|-
CASSLWTGGGPEAFF
TGTGCCAGCAGCTTGTGGACGGGAGGGGGACCTGAAGCTTTCTTT
>TRBV3-1/TRBV3-2|TRBJ1-1|-|-
CASSYRVGTEAFF
TGTGCCAGCAGCTACAGGGTTGGAACTGAAGCTTTCTTT
>TRBV11-3|TRBJ2-1|-|-
CASSLGGGYVYNEQFF
TGTGCCAGCAGCTTAGGCGGAGGGTACGTGTACAATGAGCAGTTCTTC
>TRBV28|TRBJ1-2|-|-
CASSLVGSYGYTF
TGTGCCAGCAGTTTAGTGGGGTCCTATGGCTACACCTTC
>TRBV5-1|TRBJ2-7|-|-
CASSPREVAYEQYF
TGCGCCAGCAGCCCCAGGGAGGTCGCCTACGAGCAGTACTTC
>TRBV19|TRBJ1-2|-|-
CASSMEVGNRRGYTF
TGTGCCAGTAGTATGGAGGTCGGGAACAGGAGGGGCTACACCTTC
>TRBV18|TRBJ2-1|TRBD1|once
CASSPNAMLGTGVGYNEQFF
TGTGCCAGCTCACCCAATGCCATGCTTGGGACAGGGGTTGGCTACAATGAGCAGTTCTTC
>TRBV19|TRBJ1-2|-|-
CASSIGGANVGGYTF
TGTGCCAGTAGTATAGGGGGTGCCAATGTCGGTGGCTACACCTTC
>TRBV2|TRBJ1-6|TRBD1|medium-sized
CASRPPAGQYNSPLHF
TGTGCCAGCAGACCCCCGGCGGGACAGTATAATTCACCCCTCCACTTT
>TRBV7-9|TRBJ1-4|-|-
CASSPPQGYNEKLFF
TGTGCCAGCAGCCCCCCACAGGGATACAATGAAAAACTGTTTTTT
>TRBV28|TRBJ2-3|TRBD2|-
CASTRSGRGTDTQYF
TGTGCCAGCACCCGTAGCGGGCGGGGCACAGATACGCAGTATTTT
>TRBV7-2|TRBJ1-1|TRBD1|-
CASSTDRVVTEAFF
TGTGCCAGCAGCACGGACAGGGTTGTGACTGAAGCTTTCTTT
>TRBV13|TRBJ2-7|TRBD2|-
CASSSTSGGRYEQYF
TGTGCCAGCAGCTCGACTAGCGGGGGGCGCTACGAGCAGTACTTC
>TRBV6-2/TRBV6-3|TRBJ1-2|TRBD1|once
CASSPGQGTGYTF
TGTGCCAGCAGCCCGGGACAGGGAACTGGCTACACCTTC
>TRBV20-1|TRBJ1-1|-|-
CSAISGTEAFF
TGCAGTGCTATAAGCGGCACTGAAGCTTTCTTT
>TRBV6-5|TRBJ2-1|-|medium-sized
CASSYRQSYEQFF
TGTGCCAGCAGTTACCGACAGTCCTATGAGCAGTTCTTC
>TRBV19|TRBJ1-4|TRBD1|-
CASSLTGTNEKLFF
TGTGCCAGTAGTCTGACAGGGACTAATGAAAAACTGTTTTTT
>TRBV6-2/TRBV6-3|TRBJ1-4|-|-
CASSYPRTRPDEKLFF
TGTGCCAGCAGTTACCCCCGGACACGACCAGATGAAAAACTGTTTTTT
>TRBV7-2|TRBJ2-3|TRBD2|few
CASSSDLLAGVTDTQYF
TGTGCCAGCAGCTCCGACCTTTTAGCGGGGGTCACAGATACGCAGTATTTT
>TRBV5-1|TRBJ2-6|-|-
CASSLGGRLSSGANVLTF
TGCGCCAGCAGCTTGGGAGGCAGATTGAGCTCTGGGGCCAACGTCCTGACTTTC
>TRBV5-1|TRBJ2-7|-|-
CASSPRAPVDEQYF
TGCGCCAGCAGCCCCAGGGCGCCGGTGGACGAGCAGTACTTC
>TRBV7-9|TRBJ1-4|-|-
CASSFHGLDEKLFF
TGTGCCAGCAGCTTCCACGGCTTGGACGAAAAACTGTTTTTT
>TRBV20-1|TRBJ1-2|-|few
CSASPTVGYTF
TGCAGTGCTAGCCCCACAGTTGGCTACACCTTC